This TCR beta chain was recovered during a study of tumor-infiltrating lymphocytes in primary liver carcinoma. Study-level background: Tumor lesions were T1-T3 N0M0 and spanned roughly 4.2 to 11 cm. Sample yields, roughly 3.5 to 7.13 million productive TCRbeta reads, were similar across the tissue types.

The CDR3 covers 14 residues. Germline lookup yields CDR1 SQVTM and CDR2 ANQGSEA. Priming with a constant-region primer yielded TCR beta cDNA from 400 to 500 ng total RNA. TCR beta libraries came from three nested multiplex PCR rounds using slightly modified ARM-PCR. Running around 9 cycles apiece, the first two PCR rounds relied on TRBV1-TRBV30 forward primers together with a C-beta reverse primer. TCRdb recomputed calls from the multiplex PCR reads with MiXCR, one row per CDR3 protein. Altogether about 320,000 distinct CDR3 sequences are present, about 60% being singletons, with the ten largest covering roughly 9%. The study extracted blood RNA from unsorted whole blood and also extracted germline DNA. The patients, who had chronic HBV infection, were treatment-naive (untreated). A remark on this clonotype: What it binds is not known. The junction departs from the called germline gene at one end, perhaps through a read error.

Regarding the study as a whole: Against blood, tumors held a significantly higher top-250-clone fraction (p = 0.039).

The chain uses TRBV29-1 and TRBJ2-5; maybe TRBD2 (5 bases). The TCR comes from a middle-aged man with primary liver carcinoma and hepatitis B virus infection. Sequenced: peripheral blood. In nucleotides, the CDR3 is TGCAGCGTTTCCGAGGGCCAGAGTCAAGAGACCCATTACTTC. It specifies CSVSEGQSQETHYF. The whole variable domain, filled in from reference TRBV29-1 and TRBJ2-5, reads SAVISQKPSRDICQRGTSLTIQCQVDSQVTMMFWYRQQPGQSLTLIATANQGSEATYESGFVIDKFPISRPNLTFSTLTVSNMSPEDSSIYLCSVSEGQSQETHYFGPGTRLLVL.